Sequencing of this TCR beta chain was carried out in a study of beta chain features in type 1 diabetes. Looking at the study overall: Patients shared similar age, gender and cell yields with healthy donors. General study results and limits: More deletions and fewer insertions at VDJ junctions were found in patients with type 1 diabetes. TCRB CDR3 length was moderately but significantly reduced in all four CD4+ subsets of Type 1 diabetes patients. Sequencing of cDNA might inflate the share of cells that strongly express TCR.

Germline V gives CDR1 SGHAT, CDR2 FQNNGV. CDR3 length: 15 residues. Trimming removed 6 bases from V and 0 bases from J, with 12 bases in between. To note about this clone: Its matching antigen is unknown.

The sequenced template was cDNA made from the entire isolated RNA. Per sample, stem cell-like memory T cell libraries averaged approximately 1 million reads. The method was immunoSEQ multiplex PCR; TCRdb's version includes in-frame clones alone and lacks a portion of them. Among roughly 47,000 clones listed, 35% to 55% were seen once. The TCR originated in a man aged 25 to 40 with type 1 diabetes. The genes are TRBV11-2 and TRBJ1-3; D perhaps matches TRBD1 (5 bases). The specimen was stem cell memory CD4+ T cells from blood. The CDR3 nucleotides read TGTGCCAGCAGTTGGGGGACTACCTCTGGAAACACCATATATTTT. As protein: CASSWGTTSGNTIYF.